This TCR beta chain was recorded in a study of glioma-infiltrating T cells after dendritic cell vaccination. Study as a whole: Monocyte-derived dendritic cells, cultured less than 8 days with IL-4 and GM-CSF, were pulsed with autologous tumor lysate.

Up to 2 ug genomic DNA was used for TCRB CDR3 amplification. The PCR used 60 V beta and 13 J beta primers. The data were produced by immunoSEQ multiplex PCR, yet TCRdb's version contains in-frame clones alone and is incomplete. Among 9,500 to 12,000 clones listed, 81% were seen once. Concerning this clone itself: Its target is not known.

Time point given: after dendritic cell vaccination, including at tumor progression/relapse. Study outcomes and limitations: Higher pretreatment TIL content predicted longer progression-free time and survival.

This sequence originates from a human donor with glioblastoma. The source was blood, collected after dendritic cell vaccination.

This CDR3 reads CASSPQSGTDTQYF. The CDR3 DNA follows: TGTGCCAGCTCACCACAAAGCGGCACAGATACGCAGTATTTT. V gene TRBV18 combines with J gene TRBJ2-3; D gene unclear. Trimming took 1 base from V and 1 from J, leaving 6 bases between them. CDR1 is KGHSH and CDR2 is LQKENI in the germline V gene. The CDR3 covers 14 residues.